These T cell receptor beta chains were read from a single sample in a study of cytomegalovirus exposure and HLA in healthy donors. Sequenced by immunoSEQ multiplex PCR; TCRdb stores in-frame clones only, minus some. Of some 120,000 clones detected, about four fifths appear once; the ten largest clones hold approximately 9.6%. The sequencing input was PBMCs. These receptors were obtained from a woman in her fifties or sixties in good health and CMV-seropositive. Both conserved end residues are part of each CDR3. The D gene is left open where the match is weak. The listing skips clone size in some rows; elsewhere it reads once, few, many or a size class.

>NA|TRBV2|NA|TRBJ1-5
TGTGCCAGCAGTGGAGGCAGGGGTGACAATCAGCCCCAGCATTTT
CASSGGRGDNQPQHF
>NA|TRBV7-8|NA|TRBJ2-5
TGTGCCAGCAGCTTAGAGAGGACCCAGTACTTC
CASSLERTQYF
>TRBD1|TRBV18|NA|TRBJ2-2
TGTGCCAGCTCATCAGGACAGGGATATACCGGGGAGCTGTTTTTT
CASSSGQGYTGELFF
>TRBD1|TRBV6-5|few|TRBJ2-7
TGTGCCAGCAGTCAGATACAGGGGGCGAAGCAGTACTTC
CASSQIQGAKQYF
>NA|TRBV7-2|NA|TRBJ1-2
TGTGCCAGCAGCTTAGCGGGAGGTAATTCCGGCTACACCTTC
CASSLAGGNSGYTF
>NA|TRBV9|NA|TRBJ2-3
TGTGCCAGCCAACCCAGGGCCGGTGGAGATACGCAGTATTTT
CASQPRAGGDTQYF
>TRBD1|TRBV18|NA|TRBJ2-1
TGTGCCAGCTCCCAATCCAACAGGGGGCCTGAGCAGTTCTTC
CASSQSNRGPEQFF
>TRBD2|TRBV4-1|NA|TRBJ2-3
TGCGCCAGCAGCCAAGAGGGACTAGCGGGGGGGCAAGATACGCAGTATTTT
CASSQEGLAGGQDTQYF
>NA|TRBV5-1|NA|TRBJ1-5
TGCGCCAGCAGCTTGGGACAGAGCAATCAGCCCCAGCATTTT
CASSLGQSNQPQHF
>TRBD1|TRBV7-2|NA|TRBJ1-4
TGTGCCAGCAGCACCGGACAGGGGGGAACTAATGAAAAACTGTTTTTT
CASSTGQGGTNEKLFF
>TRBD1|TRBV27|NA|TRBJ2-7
TGTGCCAGCAGTTCCAGGACAGGGCGAAGAGATACTGCCTACGAGCAGTACTTC
CASSSRTGRRDTAYEQYF
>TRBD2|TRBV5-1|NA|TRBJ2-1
TGCGCCAGCAGCTTCTTAACTAGCGGAGACTACAATGAGCAGTTCTTC
CASSFLTSGDYNEQFF
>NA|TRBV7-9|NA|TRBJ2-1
TGTGCCAGCAGCTTATCACAGTACAATGAGCAGTTCTTC
CASSLSQYNEQFF
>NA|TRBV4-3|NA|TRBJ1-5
TGCGCCAGCAGCCAAGAGAGGTTCTTTAGCAATCAGCCCCAGCATTTT
CASSQERFFSNQPQHF
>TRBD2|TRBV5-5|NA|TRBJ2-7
TGTGCCAGCAGCTTGGAGCGGGGGTGGGAGCAGTACTTC
CASSLERGWEQYF
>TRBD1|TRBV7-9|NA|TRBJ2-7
TGTGCCAGCAGCTTAGCACAGGGGGCGCGGTACCTCGACGAGCAGTACTTC
CASSLAQGARYLDEQYF
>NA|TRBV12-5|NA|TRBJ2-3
TGTGCTAGTGGTTTCTCCCTGACTCGGGATAGCACAGATACGCAGTATTTT
CASGFSLTRDSTDTQYF
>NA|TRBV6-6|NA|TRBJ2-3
TGTGCCAGCAGTTCGTTTAGTTCTGGGACCGGGGGGCGAACGTATTTT
CASSSFSSGTGGRTYF
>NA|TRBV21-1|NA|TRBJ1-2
TGTGCCAGCAGCAAGGGGGGTGGGTCTGCCTTC
CASSKGGGSAF
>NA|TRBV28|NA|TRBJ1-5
TGTGCCAGCAGTTTATGGGACAGACCCAATCAGCCCCAGCATTTT
CASSLWDRPNQPQHF
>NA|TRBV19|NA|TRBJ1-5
TGTGCCAGCCGATCGGGAGTCCGGAATCAGCCCCAGCATTTT
CASRSGVRNQPQHF
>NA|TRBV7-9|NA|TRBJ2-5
TGTGCCAGCAGCCGGGACTTCCAAGAGACCCAGTACTTC
CASSRDFQETQYF
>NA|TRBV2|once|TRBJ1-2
TGTGCCAGCAGTGGACAGTCCTATGGCTACACCTTC
CASSGQSYGYTF
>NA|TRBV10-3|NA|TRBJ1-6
TGTGCCATCAGGAGGACGGACAGTAATTCACCCCTCCACTTT
CAIRRTDSNSPLHF
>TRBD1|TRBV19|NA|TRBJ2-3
TGTGCCAGTAGCCTACAGGGGACCACAGATACGCAGTATTTT
CASSLQGTTDTQYF
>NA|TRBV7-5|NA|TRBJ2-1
TGTGCCAGAAGCTTAGACAGGGGCTACAATGAGCAGTTCTTC
CARSLDRGYNEQFF
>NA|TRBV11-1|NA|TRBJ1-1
TGTGCCAGCAGCTTTCAGGAGAACACTGAAGCTTTCTTT
CASSFQENTEAFF